This TCR beta chain is from a study of T cell responses to AZD1222 COVID-19 vaccine. At the level of the study: Second-dose recipients at about 4 or about 12 weeks were treated as one pooled group.

This clone was recorded a few times. The antigen remains unidentified. Study results and caveats: Sampling captured repertoires only after the peak T cell response. Regions 160-218 and 743-854 dominated among vaccine-associated CD4 TCRs spanning spike.

Profiling relied on immunoSEQ multiplex PCR, and the TCRdb table lists in-frame clones only, not all of them. The repertoire holds around 99,000 clones, with more than 80% as singletons. After removal of 0 bases from V and 4 bases from J, the junction contained 5 bases not matched to a gene. CDR1 is SGHAT, CDR2 FQNNGV, per germline. The CDR3 loop spans 16 amino acids. The TCR originated in an adult in good health. The chain has TRBV11-2 and TRBJ1-5; 8 nucleotides agree with TRBD1. Here the sequenced sample was peripheral blood, taken on day 0 of AZD1222 vaccination. The CDR3 loop reads CASSLDGGTGNQPQHF. In DNA form, the CDR3 reads TGTGCCAGCAGCTTAGATGGGGGGACAGGTAATCAGCCCCAGCATTTT. Complete variable domain (other parts from reference TRBV11-2 and TRBJ1-5): EAGVAQSPRYKIIEKRQSVAFWCNPISGHATLYWYQQILGQGPKLLIQFQNNGVVDDSQLPKDRFSAERLKGVDSTLKIQPAKLEDSAVYLCASSLDGGTGNQPQHFGDGTRLSIL.